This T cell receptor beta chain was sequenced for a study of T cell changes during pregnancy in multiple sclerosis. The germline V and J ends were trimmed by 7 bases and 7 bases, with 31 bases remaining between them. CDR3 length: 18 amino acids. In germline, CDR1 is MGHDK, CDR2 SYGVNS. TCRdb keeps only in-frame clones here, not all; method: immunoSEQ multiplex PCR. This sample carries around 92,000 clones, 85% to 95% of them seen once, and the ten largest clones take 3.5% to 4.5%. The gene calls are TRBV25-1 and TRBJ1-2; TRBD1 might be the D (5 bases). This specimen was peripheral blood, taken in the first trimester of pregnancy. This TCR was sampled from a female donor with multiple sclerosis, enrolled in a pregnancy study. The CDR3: CASKSGQHPPRGKGGYTF. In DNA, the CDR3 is TGTGCCAGCAAATCGGGTCAACACCCGCCACGGGGGAAAGGTGGCTACACCTTC.